The source of this T cell receptor (beta chain) is a study of cytomegalovirus exposure and HLA in healthy donors (dated by TCRdb to about 2017). Some background on the complete study: An earlier analysis of 587 of the donors reported roughly 300 Gb of sequence data and roughly 120 million unique TCR beta sequences obtained from about 170 million T cells. An early release covering roughly 580 HLA-typed donors comprised about 300 gigabases of sequencing data and around 85 million unique TCR sequences. Of the roughly 400 genotyped donors, around 81% fell in the genetic ancestry cluster associated with self-reported Caucasian donors. The aim of the study was to test whether cataloging public T cell receptors could identify signatures of past pathogen exposure. Using immunosequencing, the study profiled T cell repertoires from about 650 subjects and related those repertoires to cytomegalovirus serostatus. A separate validation cohort of roughly 110 different subjects was used in addition to the roughly 640-subject first cohort. To predict cytomegalovirus infection status, the study brought together high-throughput TCR immunosequencing, statistical association of individual TCRs with disease status, and machine learning. A later analysis re-analyzed previously published TCR beta repertoires from 500 to 700 donors and added high-resolution HLA genotyping to study TCR occurrence patterns. In the later analysis, no new phenotypic data were used to find candidate immune exposures; instead, reliance was placed on TCR beta sequences and their occurrence across donors. To decide whether each TCR beta V gene segment behaved as functional or pseudogenic, an earlier analysis of some 540 of the donors relied on high-throughput TCR beta sequencing. Donor age, sex, ethnicity and CMV serostatus were compiled together with the repertoire data. A later genetic analysis used genome-wide SNP genotypes for about three fifths of the 666 donors, treating that subset as a discovery cohort. Every discovery cohort repertoire had been produced on one sequencing platform. Class I and class II HLA loci were covered by the typing at four-digit resolution. Typing coverage varied by locus: roughly 620-640 donors for A, B, C, DRB1 and DQB1; approximately 560 for DQA1; approximately 610 for DPA1; around 490 for DPB1. A handful of DR-DQ haplotypes were handled as single units for association and clustering because linkage in the cohort was strong. Among around 400 genotyped donors of the cohort, an average of roughly 230,000 unique TCR beta nucleotide sequences was sequenced per donor, of which about 18% were non-productive.

The CDR3 covers 13 residues, taking in both the cysteine and the phenylalanine. CDR3 DNA is the only sequence kept; it has 39 bases, read in frame from the first base. Reading the germline V gene gives CDR1 MNHNS and CDR2 SASEGT. Relative to germline, V is 2 bases shorter and J is 5 bases shorter, with 9 bases between their ends. The library relied on the immunoSEQ multiplex PCR assay. A mixture of 60 forward primers for TCR Vbeta segments and 13 reverse primers for TCR Jbeta segments was used in the multiplex PCR. The CDR3 region of rearranged TCR beta genes was amplified from genomic DNA with a multiplex PCR assay. The Illumina HiSeq System was used to sequence the amplified TCR beta libraries as 87-base-pair reads. The paper's processing steps were these. Across the 700 or so repertoires, a later analysis counted around 80 million unique TCR beta chains, around 11 million of which were shared by at least two donors. Raw reads were error-corrected and collapsed into unique sequences with a nearest-neighbor algorithm that merged closely related sequences to remove PCR and sequencing errors. To assign V, D and J gene segments, CDR3 sequences were aligned to IMGT reference sequences. Each retained sequence needed at least a six-nucleotide match to both a V gene segment and a J gene segment. A rearrangement counted as productive if the CDR3 had no stop codons and remained in frame with V and J, and every other rearrangement counted as non-productive. CDR3 was defined according to IMGT convention as the region running from the second conserved V-encoded cysteine to the conserved J-encoded phenylalanine. Sequences without an unambiguous match to a single V gene segment were excluded from the earlier analysis of several hundred of the donors. In an earlier analysis of 500 to 750 of the donors, V segments were called functional above 56.7% productive rearrangements and were called segregating when the between-donor standard deviation exceeded 5%. A statistical classification framework was developed to diagnose cytomegalovirus status using the catalog of TCR beta chain sequences. V and J gene assignment, in a later analysis, came from comparing TCR nucleotide sequences with IMGT/GENE-DB human TR gene sequences. In a later analysis, CDR3 sequences and most-parsimonious VDJ recombination scenarios were assigned using the TCRdist pipeline. A later analysis defined each TCR beta chain by its CDR3 amino acid sequence plus V-gene family, and excluded reads lacking a unique V-gene family. To address suspected cross-contamination and a sequencing artifact, a later analysis removed roughly 640 highly shared, low-generation-probability nucleotide sequences. For each public chain, a later analysis derived a clonal expansion index from normalized ranks of inferred template counts within each repertoire. In a later analysis, generation probabilities were computed with a VDJ recombination model fitted to out-of-frame rearrangements, and the resulting probabilities were checked against IGoR. In a later analysis, TCR-TCR, TCR-HLA and TCR-CMV co-occurrence was scored with hypergeometric tests, and a repertoire-size bias correction was applied to TCR pairs. False discovery rates were estimated in a later analysis by permuting HLA or CMV assignments 20 times. A later analysis grouped co-occurring TCRs with DBSCAN, adding TCRdist sequence similarity when clustering within HLA-allele-positive subsets. Repertoires with fewer than 30,000 or more than 120,000 public chains were left out of co-occurrence clustering, as were five repertoires with anomalous nucleotide sharing. The table comes from immuneACCESS by way of TCRdb, which keeps in-frame sequences with V and J called. Part of the clones is missing from these tables; in studies checked, under half for an unresolved V gene and the rest for unknown reasons. That table furnishes V, J and clone size, whereas the DNA furnished D and trimming. Within this sample are 120,000 to 150,000 clones, with about 72% of them counted one time only. Approximately 2% of the sample comes from the top ten.

Remarks on this clone: Its antigen is not yet known. No much larger clone is present one base from it, and per-base qualities are unavailable.

In total, roughly 670 healthy bone marrow donors made up the cohort. At the time of sampling, all cohort members were nominally healthy, though unrecorded immune exposures were likely present. The donor was CMV seronegative and belonged to the group of 350 or so seronegative cohort members. A peripheral blood sample was provided by each donor, and peripheral blood mononuclear cells were used for TCR beta sequencing. The Qiagen DNeasy Blood Extraction Kit was used to extract genomic DNA from the blood cell samples. Beyond this particular receptor, the publication reports: The presence/absence analyses assumed that sequencing depth was roughly uniform across donors, and that assumption may not be true. In vitro tests confirmed that a few of the cytomegalovirus-associated TCR beta chains recognize cytomegalovirus antigens. A cluster of highly shared sequence variants was judged likely to be a technical artifact of the sequencing pipeline. Across donors, most TCR sequences were observed very rarely, whereas some public TCRs were present in many individuals. A later genetic analysis reported fewer N-insertions in productive TCRs among donors in an Asian-associated ancestry cluster than the roughly 700-donor mean. A later genetic analysis associated a missense DCLRE1C variant with V-gene and J-gene trimming of TCR beta chains, and an independent cohort replicated the association. For the cohort, immune exposure information was limited to CMV serostatus. Most CMV-associated TCR beta chains appeared to be HLA-restricted in a later analysis, and the HLA associations seemed to be driven largely by CMV exposure. Because counts were too low, more than 15 rarely observed V segments, including chromosome 9 orphons, were left out of the earlier analysis of some 640 of the donors. A further reported finding was that TCR beta sequences accurately predicted the HLA-A and HLA-B alleles for most subjects in the first cohort. An earlier analysis of approximately 540 of the donors showed that most TCR beta V segments appeared in productive rearrangements either about 87% or about 30% of the time, which broadly matched IMGT annotations. Because HLA typing was missing for some donors at each locus, association tests included only the typed subset. In this cohort, only TCR beta chains were sequenced, and detectable features were limited by the absence of alpha or paired-chain data. In a later analysis, HLA-associated TCR beta chains were found to be more clonally expanded and to have lower generation probabilities than equally common non-associated chains. A total of around 150 TCR beta chains were listed by the study as associated with cytomegalovirus. A later analysis reported that several top co-occurrence clusters appeared linked to parvovirus B19, influenza, CMV and Epstein-Barr virus. The classifier was reported to diagnose cytomegalovirus status with high specificity and sensitivity in both the original cohort and the validation cohort. Assigning TCR associations to individual alleles was difficult when HLA alleles, especially DR and DQ, strongly co-occurred. In a later analysis, some 18,000 TCR beta sequences were associated with specific HLA alleles at a false discovery rate of 0.05. In a later analysis, the rate of TCR association differed among HLA loci, with DRB1 alleles having the most associated TCRs and HLA-C alleles having the fewest. Linkage disequilibrium might explain the correlated functional status among segregating V segments, but an unknown experimental factor could not be ruled out. The authors suggested that the approach could potentially be extended to other disease states and immunological phenotypes. Because the 87-base-pair reads could not distinguish some IMGT-functional V segments, including TRBV6-2 and TRBV6-3, those segments were excluded.

This chain is built from TRBV6-1 and TRBJ1-1, with an unclear D gene assignment. This clonotype originated in a man aged 40-50 years in good health and CMV-seronegative. The sequenced sample was PBMCs. The sequenced DNA: TGTGCCAGCAGTGAAATATATAAAACTGAAGCTTTCTTT. Its amino acids are CASSEIYKTEAFF.